This TCR beta chain was profiled in a study of immune cell composition in non-small cell lung cancer. Normal lung sampling was at least 3 cm from the tumour, as distant as possible. Sequencing used immunoSEQ multiplex PCR; TCRdb keeps in-frame clones, though not all of them. The sample consists of over 7,000 clones, about 80% of them appearing once. Points from the study as a whole: Around 75% of squamous and about 31% of adenocarcinoma cases had tumour-associated clones >0.5%. Tumour TCR-beta clonality was not significantly tied to smoking pack-years.

The germline V gene encodes CDR1 SEHNR and CDR2 FQNEAQ (reference sequence). The CDR3 is 14 residues long. Trimming removed 4 bases from V and 4 bases from J; junction bases left unmatched: 4. This clone was detected once. Its matching antigen is unknown. Sequenced material: non-adjacent lung tissue. This TCR came from a human donor with non-small cell lung cancer. The chain is built from TRBV7-9 and TRBJ1-1; TRBD1 matches 9 bases. The CDR3 loop reads CASSSTGGRTEAFF. The CDR3 bases are TGTGCCAGCAGCTCGACAGGGGGGCGCACTGAAGCTTTCTTT.